This entry is about one T cell receptor (beta chain). The data derive from a study of OX40 agonist ivuxolimab in advanced cancers. Study-wide background: Partial responses occurred in Three dose-escalation patients, one with hepatocellular carcinoma and two with cutaneous melanoma.

The protocol was immunoSEQ multiplex PCR, while the TCRdb copy is restricted to in-frame clones and leaves out a portion. This table has 75,000 to 90,000 clones, 85% to 95% appearing once. CDR3 length equals 19 residues. V was pared by 6 bases and J by 0 bases, with 23 bases between. CDR1 and CDR2 (germline): LNHDA, SQIVND (reference sequence). The starting material was CD4+ or CD8+ T cells sorted from blood, obtained in a trial of the OX40 agonist ivuxolimab. This sequence originates from an adult with an advanced solid tumor such as melanoma, head and neck, liver or kidney cancer. This chain links TRBV19 with TRBJ2-2; maybe TRBD2 (7 bases). CDR3 DNA: TGTGCCAGTAGCTCCAAGGGCGGCGGGGGCCCCGCGAACACCGGGGAGCTGTTTTTT. Encoded protein: CASSSKGGGGPANTGELFF.